The 29 T cell receptor beta chains presented below share a single source sample, sequenced in a study of PD-1 blockade in classical Hodgkin lymphoma. All patients experienced relapse after autologous stem cell transplantation, and brentuximab vedotin exposure was variable. Profiling relied on immunoSEQ multiplex PCR, and the TCRdb table lists in-frame clones only, not all of them. The sample lists tens of thousands of clones; 60% to 85% were seen once. This material consisted of peripheral blood mononuclear cells (PBMCs), taken before the second cycle of nivolumab. These receptors were collected from a human donor with classical Hodgkin lymphoma.

V usage is TRBV19 and J usage is TRBJ1-2; possible D gene TRBD1, 5 bases. V lost 5 bases, J lost 3 bases, and 10 bases lay in between. This CDR3 spans 13 amino acids. Germline V gene sequence: CDR1 LNHDA, CDR2 SQIVND (reference sequence). CDR3 in amino acids: CASSVQVDYGYTF. The DNA for the CDR3 is TGTGCCAGTAGTGTACAGGTCGACTATGGCTACACCTTC. The complete variable domain, with remaining parts taken from reference TRBV19 and TRBJ1-2, reads DGGITQSPKYLFRKEGQNVTLSCEQNLNHDAMYWYRQDPGQGLRLIYYSQIVNDFQKGDIAEGYSVSREKKESFPLTVTSAQKNPTAFYLCASSVQVDYGYTFGSGTRLTVV.

V gene TRBV7-2 combines with J gene TRBJ2-2, with TRBD2 as a possible D gene (5 bases). CDR3 size: 16 residues. V lost 6 bases and J lost 6, with 20 bases in between. CDR1 and CDR2 (germline): SGHTA, FQGNSA. The CDR3 loop reads CASRRDAGASAGELFF. The CDR3, as DNA: TGTGCCAGCAGACGAGACGCGGGCGCGAGCGCCGGGGAGCTGTTTTTT.

The V gene is TRBV10-3, the J gene TRBJ1-1; 7 bases are a match to TRBD1. The germline V gene encodes CDR1 ENHRY and CDR2 SYGVKD. The J segment lost 5 bases and the V segment lost 3 bases, leaving 3 bases of the junction unmatched. The CDR3 has 13 amino acids. The CDR3 here is CAISDGQATEAFF. In nucleotides, the CDR3 is TGTGCCATCAGTGATGGACAGGCGACTGAAGCTTTCTTT.

The chain carries TRBV19 and TRBJ2-3, with TRBD1 identical over 7 bases. This CDR3 comprises 15 residues. Losses at the gene ends were 0 bases for V and 1 base for J; bases not matched to a gene: 1. Germline CDR1 reads LNHDA; CDR2 reads SQIVND (reference sequence). CDR3 sequence (DNA): TGTGCCAGTAGTATAGAGGGACAGCGCACAGATACGCAGTATTTT. Translating gives CASSIEGQRTDTQYF.

V gene TRBV4-2 combines with J gene TRBJ2-1; 7 nucleotides match TRBD2. CDR3 size: 17 residues. Germline V gene data show CDR1 as LGHNA and CDR2 as YNFKEQ. Trimming removed 0 bases from V and 3 bases from J; junction bases left unmatched: 8. Here the CDR3 DNA reads TGTGCCAGCAGCCAAGAAGAACTAGCGAAGGGCTACAATGAGCAGTTCTTC. It is translated as CASSQEELAKGYNEQFF.

This chain connects TRBV19 to TRBJ2-2, with a weak D call TRBD2 (5 bases). The CDR3 is made up of 14 amino acids. The germline V and J ends were trimmed by 1 base and 7 bases, with 10 bases remaining between them. Germline V gene sequence: CDR1 LNHDA, CDR2 SQIVND (reference sequence). CDR3 sequence (DNA): TGTGCCAGTAGTATAGGGGCCGGGAACGGGGAGCTGTTTTTT. The encoded protein is CASSIGAGNGELFF.

This clone appeared a few times. V is TRBV19 and J is TRBJ2-3, with TRBD2 identical over 11 bases. The V gene's germline CDR1 is LNHDA and CDR2 SQIVND (reference sequence). The CDR3 has 15 residues. Germline trimming cut 4 bases from V and 2 bases from J; bases unmatched to any gene: 2. CDR3 region: CASSTGLAATDTQYF. The CDR3 region has the DNA TGTGCCAGTAGTACGGGACTAGCGGCCACAGATACGCAGTATTTT. Full variable domain (remainder filled in from reference TRBV19 and TRBJ2-3): DGGITQSPKYLFRKEGQNVTLSCEQNLNHDAMYWYRQDPGQGLRLIYYSQIVNDFQKGDIAEGYSVSREKKESFPLTVTSAQKNPTAFYLCASSTGLAATDTQYFGPGTRLTVL.

The rearrangement links TRBV25-1 to TRBJ2-5, with D tentatively TRBD2 (5 bases). The germline V gene encodes CDR1 MGHDK and CDR2 SYGVNS. This CDR3 contains 15 residues. Trimming cost V 1 base and J 0 bases, with 9 bases left between them. This CDR3 is CASSEFGLYQETQYF. CDR3 sequence (DNA): TGTGCCAGCAGTGAATTCGGACTCTACCAAGAGACCCAGTACTTC. Drawing the rest from reference TRBV25-1 and TRBJ2-5, the complete variable domain is EADIYQTPRYLVIGTGKKITLECSQTMGHDKMYWYQQDPGMELHLIHYSYGVNSTEKGDLSSESTVSRIRTEHFPLTLESARPSHTSQYLCASSEFGLYQETQYFGPGTRLLVL.

J is TRBJ1-1 and V is TRBV11-3, with D uncertain. Germline assignment: CDR1 SGHNT and CDR2 YENEEA. The V end was cut by 5 bases, the J end by 10 bases, with 17 bases between. The CDR3 sequence is 13 residues long. The CDR3 nucleotides read TGTGCCAGCAGCCAAGGCCGCCCGAATATAGCTTTCTTT. Protein: CASSQGRPNIAFF.

This clone was observed at least ten times. The rearrangement uses TRBV2 and TRBJ1-2; no reliable D call. This CDR3 is built from 15 residues. Germline values: CDR1 SNHLY, CDR2 FYNNEI. V lost 1 base, J lost 4 bases, and 13 bases lay in between. CDR3 sequence: CASSEVGQEPYGYTF. CDR3 nucleotide sequence: TGTGCCAGCAGTGAAGTTGGGCAGGAACCCTATGGCTACACCTTC. Supplemented by reference TRBV2 and TRBJ1-2, the full variable domain reads EPEVTQTPSHQVTQMGQEVILRCVPISNHLYFYWYRQILGQKVEFLVSFYNNEISEKSEIFDDQFSVERPDGSNFTLKIRSTKLEDSAMYFCASSEVGQEPYGYTFGSGTRLTVV.

V is TRBV18 and J is TRBJ1-2; TRBD1 matches at 7 bases. Looked up from germline, CDR1 is KGHSH and CDR2 is LQKENI. Trimming cost V 3 bases and J 2 bases; bases outside gene matches: 9. The CDR3 is 16 residues long. This CDR3 is CASSPIMGQINYGYTF. Written as DNA, the CDR3 is TGTGCCAGCTCACCGATCATGGGACAGATCAACTATGGCTACACCTTC.

This clone was detected only a few times. CDR3 in amino acids: CAIAGGAYEQYF. The CDR3 bases are TGTGCCATCGCAGGCGGGGCGTACGAGCAGTACTTC. The chain couples TRBV10-3 to TRBJ2-7; maybe TRBD2 (6 bases). Germline values: CDR1 ENHRY, CDR2 SYGVKD. The CDR3 is made up of 12 amino acids. Trimming shortened V by 8 bases and J by 4 bases, and 12 bases separated the two germline ends.

This chain joins TRBV6-5 and TRBJ1-6; 7 nucleotides line up with TRBD1. With V trimmed by 8 bases and J by 7 bases, 5 bases remained unmatched. Germline values: CDR1 MNHEY, CDR2 SVGAGI. The CDR3 has 13 residues. The CDR3 coding sequence is TGTGCCAGCGTCACGGGACAGAATTCACCCCTCCACTTT. Amino acid sequence: CASVTGQNSPLHF.

This clone was counted only a few times. The chain employs TRBV27 and TRBJ1-6, with 9 bases matching TRBD1. The junction had 2 bases not matched to a gene; V was cut back by 4 bases and J by 7 bases. The CDR3 has 14 residues. Germline CDR1 is MNHEY and CDR2 is SMNVEV (reference sequence). The CDR3 sequence: CASSSGTGNSPLHF. The CDR3 DNA reads TGTGCCAGCAGTTCTGGGACAGGGAATTCACCCCTCCACTTT.

The chain links TRBV10-3 to TRBJ2-3; TRBD2 matches at 8 bases. The CDR3 length is 15 residues. V was clipped by 6 bases and J by 2 bases; unmatched bases: 7. Germline V gives CDR1 ENHRY, CDR2 SYGVKD. The CDR3 DNA reads as TGTGCCATCAGAGAAAGCGGGAGTCTCACAGATACGCAGTATTTT. Its translation: CAIRESGSLTDTQYF.

The chain uses TRBV28 and TRBJ2-1; 8 positions agree with TRBD1. V shed 7 bases, J shed 8 bases, and the junction held 19 bases outside the gene matches. The germline gives CDR1 MDHEN, CDR2 SYDVKM. The CDR3 is made up of 17 amino acids. CDR3 sequence reads: CASKVPNIRGQYDEQFF. The CDR3 nucleotides are TGTGCCAGCAAGGTACCCAACATCAGGGGGCAGTATGATGAGCAGTTCTTC.

The rearrangement links TRBV19 to TRBJ2-5, with 8 bases that match TRBD1. Trimming removed 2 bases from V and 8 bases from J; junction bases left unmatched: 10. CDR3 length: 15 residues. Germline V gene sequence: CDR1 LNHDA, CDR2 SQIVND (reference sequence). CDR3 sequence (DNA): TGTGCCAGTAGTATACTCGGCGGACAGGGTGGAACCCAGTACTTC. Protein: CASSILGGQGGTQYF.

The chain recombines TRBV7-2 with TRBJ1-3, with a tentative D call TRBD1 (6 bases). The CDR3 has 16 residues. The germline V gene has CDR1 SGHTA and CDR2 FQGNSA. Deletions cut 0 bases from V and 0 bases from J, with 9 bases between. The CDR3 sequence is CASSLARGHSGNTIYF. The CDR3 region has the DNA TGTGCCAGCAGCTTAGCGCGGGGGCACTCTGGAAACACCATATATTTT.

V and J are TRBV18 and TRBJ2-7; D unresolved. CDR3 length equals 14 residues. Trimming stripped 3 bases from V and 6 bases from J, with 15 bases between. The germline gives CDR1 KGHSH, CDR2 LQKENI. DNA of the CDR3: TGTGCCAGCTCACCGGGGTGGTCGGTCTTCGAGCAGTACTTC. Its protein is CASSPGWSVFEQYF.

This chain uses TRBV29-1 with TRBJ2-7; 7 bases agree with TRBD2. V lost 4 bases to trimming and J lost 3 bases; unmatched junction nucleotides: 9. Germline CDR1 SQVTM, CDR2 ANQGSEA. The CDR3 totals 14 residues. The CDR3 bases are TGCAGCGTTGGGGGCCGGACTAGTCTCTACGAGCAGTACTTC. It encodes CSVGGRTSLYEQYF.

This clone was recorded at least ten times. The chain employs TRBV7-9 and TRBJ2-2, with a tentative D call TRBD2 (6 bases). Trimming shortened V by 9 bases and J by 5 bases, and 13 bases separated the two germline ends. Germline assignment: CDR1 SEHNR and CDR2 FQNEAQ (reference sequence). The CDR3 contains 13 residues. The chain's CDR3 is CAREGFMTGELFF. The CDR3 DNA reads as TGTGCCAGGGAGGGGTTTATGACCGGGGAGCTGTTTTTT. The full variable domain, its missing parts supplied by reference TRBV7-9 and TRBJ2-2, is DTGVSQNPRHKITKRGQNVTFRCDPISEHNRLYWYRQTLGQGPEFLTYFQNEAQLEKSRLLSDRFSAERPKGSFSTLEIQRTEQGDSAMYLCAREGFMTGELFFGEGSRLTVL.

This chain links TRBV4-2 with TRBJ2-2; TRBD1 might be the D (6 bases). Trimming pared 4 bases from V and 3 bases from J, leaving 12 bases between. Germline lookup yields CDR1 LGHNA and CDR2 YNFKEQ. This CDR3 comprises 15 residues. The CDR3 region has the DNA TGTGCCAGCAGCCCCGAAGCAGGGGACACCGGGGAGCTGTTTTTT. This encodes CASSPEAGDTGELFF.

CDR3 protein: CASSAVGGNTEAFF. The CDR3 region has the DNA TGTGCCAGCAGTGCGGTCGGAGGGAACACTGAAGCTTTCTTT. This chain uses TRBV2 with TRBJ1-1; D is ambiguous. The CDR3 runs to 14 residues. V lost 4 bases, J lost 1 base, and 10 bases lay in between. Germline CDR1 is SNHLY and CDR2 is FYNNEI.

The chain has TRBV7-2 and TRBJ1-6, with D possibly matching TRBD1 (5 bases). The CDR3 consists of 16 residues. V lost 4 bases and J lost 2, with 12 bases in between. Germline values: CDR1 SGHTA, CDR2 FQGNSA. The CDR3 is CASSSGGGAYNSPLHF. The CDR3 DNA follows: TGTGCCAGCAGCTCCGGCGGGGGGGCCTATAATTCACCCCTCCACTTT.

The chain has TRBV6-6 and TRBJ2-3, with TRBD2 identical over 10 bases. J lost 6 bases, V lost 8 bases, and 11 bases had no gene match. From germline, CDR1 is MNHNY and CDR2 SVGAGI (reference sequence). This CDR3 contains 15 residues. Here the CDR3 DNA reads TGTGCCAGCCGTGATAGCGGGGGGCGGGTGGATACGCAGTATTTT. It is translated as CASRDSGGRVDTQYF.

The rearrangement uses TRBV27 and TRBJ2-1, with 8 bases matching TRBD1. Germline trimming cut 5 bases from V and 6 bases from J; bases unmatched to any gene: 9. Per the germline V gene, CDR1 is MNHEY and CDR2 is SMNVEV (reference sequence). The CDR3 runs 15 residues. The CDR3 DNA reads TGTGCCAGCAGTCCACGGACAGGGTTTGGCAATGAGCAGTTCTTC. It yields the protein CASSPRTGFGNEQFF.

This clone was observed a handful of times. The rearrangement uses TRBV30 and TRBJ1-1; 7 bases agree with TRBD1. The CDR3 loop spans 13 amino acids. Germline assignment: CDR1 GTSNPN and CDR2 SVGIG (reference sequence). The CDR3 is CAKVGRGDTEAFF. DNA of the CDR3: TGTGCTAAGGTTGGCAGGGGGGACACTGAAGCTTTCTTT.

The genes are TRBV7-2 and TRBJ1-2, with D possibly being TRBD1 (5 bases). CDR3 size: 14 residues. CDR1 and CDR2 (germline): SGHTA, FQGNSA. V gave up 4 bases and J gave up 2 bases, with 11 bases separating them. The CDR3 loop is CASSSPGFNYGYTF. The CDR3 coding sequence is TGTGCCAGCAGCTCCCCAGGGTTCAACTATGGCTACACCTTC.

The chain couples TRBV9 to TRBJ2-7, with TRBD1 matching 12 bases. The junction had 1 base not matched to a gene; V was cut back by 0 bases and J by 6 bases. CDR1 is SGDLS, CDR2 YYNGEE, per germline. The CDR3 is 14 residues long. The CDR3 protein is CASSVGDRGPEQYF. CDR3 in DNA: TGTGCCAGCAGCGTAGGGGACAGGGGGCCCGAGCAGTACTTC.